Listed below are T cell receptor beta chains from one sample, sequenced in a study of blood T cell repertoires in COVID-19. Sequencing was performed with immunoSEQ multiplex PCR; in TCRdb, only in-frame clones are kept and a portion is missing. The table lists hundreds of thousands of clones, nearly 90% of them singletons. Source material: PBMCs or T cells enriched from blood (not recorded which). These TCRs come from a young woman with acute COVID-19. The CDR3 runs from the conserved cysteine through the conserved F or W. Each record gives: CDR3 DNA, CDR3 protein, D gene, V gene, clone size, CDR3 length, J gene. A D gene is named only where the DNA matches it firmly. Some rows have no size entry. The others give once, few or many, or a class for an expanded clone.

cdr3_nt: TGTGCCAGCAGTTTTACAACGTACACTGAAGCTTTCTTT
cdr3_aa: CASSFTTYTEAFF
d_call: NA
v_call: TRBV27
clone_size: NA
cdr3_length: 13
j_call: TRBJ1-1

cdr3_nt: TGCGCCAGCAGCTTTAGGGGAAGCTACGAGCAGTACTTC
cdr3_aa: CASSFRGSYEQYF
d_call: NA
v_call: TRBV5-1
clone_size: NA
cdr3_length: 13
j_call: TRBJ2-7

cdr3_nt: TGTGCCAGCAGCGATGGCCTAGTAGCCTACAATGAGCAGTTCTTC
cdr3_aa: CASSDGLVAYNEQFF
d_call: NA
v_call: TRBV2
clone_size: NA
cdr3_length: 15
j_call: TRBJ2-1

cdr3_nt: TGCGCCAGCAGCCAAGGCAACAGGGGGCGAACTGAAGCTTTCTTT
cdr3_aa: CASSQGNRGRTEAFF
d_call: TRBD1
v_call: TRBV4-1
clone_size: NA
cdr3_length: 15
j_call: TRBJ1-1

cdr3_nt: TGTGCCAGCAGTGAGTACCGAAGAAGAGCCTACGAGCAGTACTTC
cdr3_aa: CASSEYRRRAYEQYF
d_call: NA
v_call: TRBV2
clone_size: NA
cdr3_length: 15
j_call: TRBJ2-7

cdr3_nt: TGTGCCAGCAGCCAAGTTGGGGGCCGGAGCAATCAGCCCCAGCATTTT
cdr3_aa: CASSQVGGRSNQPQHF
d_call: NA
v_call: TRBV3-1/TRBV3-2
clone_size: once
cdr3_length: 16
j_call: TRBJ1-5

cdr3_nt: TGTGCCAGCAGCTCCCTACGGTCCTTAAATTCACCCCTCCACTTT
cdr3_aa: CASSSLRSLNSPLHF
d_call: NA
v_call: TRBV5-6
clone_size: NA
cdr3_length: 15
j_call: TRBJ1-6

cdr3_nt: TGTGCCAGTAGTCTCTCCTTCGGACAGGGGACAAATTCACCCCTCCACTTT
cdr3_aa: CASSLSFGQGTNSPLHF
d_call: TRBD1
v_call: TRBV19
clone_size: few
cdr3_length: 17
j_call: TRBJ1-6

cdr3_nt: TGTGCCAGCAGCTGGACAGGACATAGCAATCAGCCCCAGCATTTT
cdr3_aa: CASSWTGHSNQPQHF
d_call: TRBD1
v_call: TRBV7-8
clone_size: NA
cdr3_length: 15
j_call: TRBJ1-5

cdr3_nt: TGTGCCAGCAGCTTAGTAGGGTCGGGAGGGCCCTACTACAATGAGCAGTTCTTC
cdr3_aa: CASSLVGSGGPYYNEQFF
d_call: TRBD2
v_call: TRBV11-3
clone_size: NA
cdr3_length: 18
j_call: TRBJ2-1

cdr3_nt: TGCGCCAGCAGCCCACAGGGGGGGGTCGACACTGAAGCTTTCTTT
cdr3_aa: CASSPQGGVDTEAFF
d_call: TRBD1
v_call: TRBV5-1
clone_size: NA
cdr3_length: 15
j_call: TRBJ1-1

cdr3_nt: TGTGCCAGCAGCCTGCAAAGCGGGAATTACGAGCAGTACTTC
cdr3_aa: CASSLQSGNYEQYF
d_call: TRBD2
v_call: TRBV5-6
clone_size: NA
cdr3_length: 14
j_call: TRBJ2-7

cdr3_nt: TGCGCCAGCAGCTCCCGACAGGGCGGCTACGAGCAGTACTTC
cdr3_aa: CASSSRQGGYEQYF
d_call: TRBD1
v_call: TRBV5-1
clone_size: NA
cdr3_length: 14
j_call: TRBJ2-7

cdr3_nt: TGTGCCAGCAGTCCTCAGGGTAGTAATAGGGTTAACTATGGCTACACCTTC
cdr3_aa: CASSPQGSNRVNYGYTF
d_call: NA
v_call: TRBV27
clone_size: NA
cdr3_length: 17
j_call: TRBJ1-2

cdr3_nt: TGCAGTGCTTTACAGGGCTACACCTTC
cdr3_aa: CSALQGYTF
d_call: NA
v_call: TRBV20-1
clone_size: NA
cdr3_length: 9
j_call: TRBJ1-2

cdr3_nt: TGTGCAAGTCGCTTAGAATTTGTACGAGATCAGCATTTT
cdr3_aa: CASRLEFVRDQHF
d_call: NA
v_call: TRBV12-2
clone_size: NA
cdr3_length: 13
j_call: TRBJ1-5

cdr3_nt: TGTGCCACCAGTGATTTGCACTTCAATGAGCAGTTCTTC
cdr3_aa: CATSDLHFNEQFF
d_call: NA
v_call: TRBV24-1
clone_size: NA
cdr3_length: 13
j_call: TRBJ2-1

cdr3_nt: TGTGCCATCAGTGGTGGACTAGCGGGAGGACAGTACGAGCAGTACTTC
cdr3_aa: CAISGGLAGGQYEQYF
d_call: TRBD2
v_call: TRBV10-3
clone_size: NA
cdr3_length: 16
j_call: TRBJ2-7

cdr3_nt: TGTGCCAGCAGCCGGGACAGGGGAAGCACAGATACGCAGTATTTT
cdr3_aa: CASSRDRGSTDTQYF
d_call: TRBD1
v_call: TRBV5-4
clone_size: NA
cdr3_length: 15
j_call: TRBJ2-3

cdr3_nt: TGCGCCAGCAGCCAAGGACAGGGAAATTCACCCCTCCACTTT
cdr3_aa: CASSQGQGNSPLHF
d_call: TRBD1
v_call: TRBV4-1
clone_size: NA
cdr3_length: 14
j_call: TRBJ1-6

cdr3_nt: TGTGCCAGCAGCCAAGTAAGCGGGGGGCGCTTGGGTGAAGCTTTCTTT
cdr3_aa: CASSQVSGGRLGEAFF
d_call: NA
v_call: TRBV3-1/TRBV3-2
clone_size: NA
cdr3_length: 16
j_call: TRBJ1-1

cdr3_nt: TGCGCCAGCAGTCAATCGAGGGGGACAGGGTTGAGAGATGAAAAACTGTTTTTT
cdr3_aa: CASSQSRGTGLRDEKLFF
d_call: TRBD1
v_call: TRBV23-1
clone_size: NA
cdr3_length: 18
j_call: TRBJ1-4

cdr3_nt: TGTGCCAGCTCACCACGGGCCTACTATGGCTACACCTTC
cdr3_aa: CASSPRAYYGYTF
d_call: NA
v_call: TRBV18
clone_size: NA
cdr3_length: 13
j_call: TRBJ1-2

cdr3_nt: TGTGCCACCAGTGAATCGGGACAGGGGGAGGATGAGCAGTTCTTC
cdr3_aa: CATSESGQGEDEQFF
d_call: TRBD1
v_call: TRBV24-1
clone_size: NA
cdr3_length: 15
j_call: TRBJ2-1

cdr3_nt: TGTGCCAGCAGCTTAATCCGAGCAGCGGTAGGCACTGAAGCTTTCTTT
cdr3_aa: CASSLIRAAVGTEAFF
d_call: NA
v_call: TRBV11-2
clone_size: NA
cdr3_length: 16
j_call: TRBJ1-1

cdr3_nt: TGTGCCAGCAGCGTAAGCGGGACAAACTACGAGCAGTACTTC
cdr3_aa: CASSVSGTNYEQYF
d_call: NA
v_call: TRBV9
clone_size: NA
cdr3_length: 14
j_call: TRBJ2-7

cdr3_nt: TGTGCCAGCAGCCAACACCCGACTAGCGGGAGGTTTGGAGAGACCCAGTACTTC
cdr3_aa: CASSQHPTSGRFGETQYF
d_call: TRBD2
v_call: TRBV14
clone_size: NA
cdr3_length: 18
j_call: TRBJ2-5

cdr3_nt: TGTGCCATCAGTGAGTCACCTGCTGGGAGCTACGAGCAGTACTTC
cdr3_aa: CAISESPAGSYEQYF
d_call: NA
v_call: TRBV10-3
clone_size: NA
cdr3_length: 15
j_call: TRBJ2-7

cdr3_nt: TGCGCCAGCAGCTCGGGGGGGCACACTGAAGCTTTCTTT
cdr3_aa: CASSSGGHTEAFF
d_call: NA
v_call: TRBV5-1
clone_size: NA
cdr3_length: 13
j_call: TRBJ1-1

cdr3_nt: TGTGCCAGCAGTTTGGACACCCCACGAGGAGCTTTCTTT
cdr3_aa: CASSLDTPRGAFF
d_call: NA
v_call: TRBV28
clone_size: NA
cdr3_length: 13
j_call: TRBJ1-1

cdr3_nt: TGTGCCAGCAGCTTAGATCTTGTGGGGGCGAGGAGCACCATATATTTT
cdr3_aa: CASSLDLVGARSTIYF
d_call: NA
v_call: TRBV11-2
clone_size: once
cdr3_length: 16
j_call: TRBJ1-3

cdr3_nt: TGTGCCAGCAGTAAAACTACCGGGACTAGAGGGAACAATGAGCAGTTCTTC
cdr3_aa: CASSKTTGTRGNNEQFF
d_call: TRBD2
v_call: TRBV7-3
clone_size: NA
cdr3_length: 17
j_call: TRBJ2-1

cdr3_nt: TGTGCCAGCTCACCGCCCGGAGGGAACCCCTACGAGCAGTACTTC
cdr3_aa: CASSPPGGNPYEQYF
d_call: NA
v_call: TRBV18
clone_size: NA
cdr3_length: 15
j_call: TRBJ2-7

cdr3_nt: TGTGCCAGCAGAGTAGACAGATCCACTGAAGCTTTCTTT
cdr3_aa: CASRVDRSTEAFF
d_call: NA
v_call: TRBV2
clone_size: NA
cdr3_length: 13
j_call: TRBJ1-1

cdr3_nt: TGTGCCACCAGTGATTCCGGACTATTTGGAGAGACCCAGTACTTC
cdr3_aa: CATSDSGLFGETQYF
d_call: NA
v_call: TRBV24-1
clone_size: NA
cdr3_length: 15
j_call: TRBJ2-5

cdr3_nt: TGTGCCACCAGCAGAGTAAGTGTTGGGAGCGCTGAAGCTTTCTTT
cdr3_aa: CATSRVSVGSAEAFF
d_call: NA
v_call: TRBV15
clone_size: once
cdr3_length: 15
j_call: TRBJ1-1

cdr3_nt: TGTGCCAGCAGCTTAGGAGGACGCTTCTCAAGAGGCAATCAGCCCCAGCATTTT
cdr3_aa: CASSLGGRFSRGNQPQHF
d_call: NA
v_call: TRBV3-1/TRBV3-2
clone_size: NA
cdr3_length: 18
j_call: TRBJ1-5

cdr3_nt: TGTGCCAGCAGCCCTTGGGACAGGGAAAGTTCACCCCTCCACTTT
cdr3_aa: CASSPWDRESSPLHF
d_call: TRBD1
v_call: TRBV3-1/TRBV3-2
clone_size: few
cdr3_length: 15
j_call: TRBJ1-6

cdr3_nt: TGTGCCAGCAGGAGACAAACAGGGCATGGCTACACCTTC
cdr3_aa: CASRRQTGHGYTF
d_call: NA
v_call: TRBV6-5
clone_size: NA
cdr3_length: 13
j_call: TRBJ1-2

cdr3_nt: TGCGCCAGCAGCTTGGTCGCCGGGGAGCTGTTTTTT
cdr3_aa: CASSLVAGELFF
d_call: NA
v_call: TRBV5-1
clone_size: NA
cdr3_length: 12
j_call: TRBJ2-2

cdr3_nt: TGCGCCAGCAGCTCCGTTACAGGCAACACCGGGGAGCTGTTTTTT
cdr3_aa: CASSSVTGNTGELFF
d_call: NA
v_call: TRBV5-1
clone_size: NA
cdr3_length: 15
j_call: TRBJ2-2